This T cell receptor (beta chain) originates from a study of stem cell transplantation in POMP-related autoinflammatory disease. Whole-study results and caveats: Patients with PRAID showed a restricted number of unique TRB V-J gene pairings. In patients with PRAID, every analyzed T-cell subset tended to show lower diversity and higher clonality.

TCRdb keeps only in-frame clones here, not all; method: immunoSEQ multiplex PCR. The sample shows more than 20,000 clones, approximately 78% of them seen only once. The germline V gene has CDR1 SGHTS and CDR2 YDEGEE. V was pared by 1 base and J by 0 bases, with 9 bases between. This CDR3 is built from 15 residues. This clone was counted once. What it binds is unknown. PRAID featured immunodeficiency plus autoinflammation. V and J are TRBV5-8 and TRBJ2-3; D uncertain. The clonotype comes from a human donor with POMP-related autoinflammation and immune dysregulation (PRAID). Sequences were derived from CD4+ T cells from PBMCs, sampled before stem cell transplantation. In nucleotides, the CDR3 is TGTGCCAGCAGCTTGTTGTCATTTAGCACAGATACGCAGTATTTT. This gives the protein CASSLLSFSTDTQYF.